The 12 T cell receptor beta chains below were found in one sample sequenced in a study of blood T cell dynamics during melanoma immunotherapy. Time point noted: pre-treatment baseline. Sequencing was performed with immunoSEQ multiplex PCR; in TCRdb, only in-frame clones are kept and a portion is missing. The data show more than 10,000 clones, roughly 84% seen once. The starting material was blood, obtained from a patient treated with checkpoint blockade. All receptors come from a human donor with melanoma.

A few counts support this clone. The rearrangement links TRBV28 to TRBJ2-7; D is possibly TRBD2 (6 bases). Per germline, CDR1 MDHEN and CDR2 SYDVKM. The CDR3 totals 14 residues. Trimming pared 6 bases from V and 7 bases from J, leaving 19 bases between. The CDR3 is CASRVSRDGLEQYF. The CDR3 nucleotides read TGTGCCAGCAGGGTCTCGCGGGACGGCCTGGAGCAGTACTTC.

The chain combines TRBV9 with TRBJ2-1; 7 bases are shared with TRBD2. This CDR3 is built from 14 residues. The V gene end was trimmed by 2 bases and the J gene end by 6 bases; junction bases not matched to a gene: 5. CDR1 SGDLS and CDR2 YYNGEE come from the germline V gene. CDR3 region: CASSVGGSGNEQFF. The CDR3 bases are TGTGCCAGCAGCGTGGGCGGGAGTGGCAATGAGCAGTTCTTC.

The chain has TRBV11-2 and TRBJ2-5; no clear D gene. The better agreement between TRBJ2-7 and the DNA end casts doubt on the J call. This CDR3 region has 12 residues. The germline CDR1 and CDR2 sequences are SGHAT and FQNNGV. The CDR3 bases are TGTGCCAGCAGCTTAGAGGGCTACGAGCAGTACTTC. Amino acid sequence: CASSLEGYEQYF.

This rearrangement joins TRBV6-5 to TRBJ2-7; 9 bases match TRBD1. Per the germline V gene, CDR1 is MNHEY and CDR2 is SVGAGI. There are 13 residues in the CDR3. V dropped 8 bases and J dropped 2; count of bases not matched to a gene: 4. The CDR3 region has the DNA TGTGCCAGCTTAAGACAGGGGGCCTACGAGCAGTACTTC. Its translation is CASLRQGAYEQYF.

The rearrangement joins TRBV5-1 to TRBJ2-3, with D perhaps matching TRBD1 (6 bases). Germline values: CDR1 SGHRS, CDR2 YFSETQ. The CDR3 is 15 amino acids. Trimming pared 0 bases from V and 5 bases from J, leaving 13 bases between. CDR3 DNA sequence: TGCGCCAGCAGCTTGGGTGGGGGCGAGGGAGATACGCAGTATTTT. It is translated as CASSLGGGEGDTQYF.

The J gene is TRBJ1-2, the V gene TRBV28; D perhaps matches TRBD1 (5 bases). This CDR3 region has 12 residues. V dropped 8 bases and J dropped 5 bases, with 12 bases sitting between them. CDR1 MDHEN and CDR2 SYDVKM come from the germline V gene. The CDR3 coding sequence is TGTGCCAGCGGGGGGACTCGGTATGGCTACACCTTC. It yields the protein CASGGTRYGYTF.

This chain joins TRBV5-1 and TRBJ2-1; 10 positions match TRBD2. With 0 bases clipped from V and 4 bases from J, the junction kept 1 base outside the gene matches. CDR3 length: 15 residues. CDR1 and CDR2 from the germline V gene are SGHRS and YFSETQ. The CDR3 coding sequence is TGCGCCAGCAGCTTGGAAGCGGGAGGGTACAATGAGCAGTTCTTC. It codes for CASSLEAGGYNEQFF.

The V call is TRBV19, the J call TRBJ2-6; D gene unclear. Looked up from germline, CDR1 is LNHDA and CDR2 is SQIVND (reference sequence). The CDR3 contains 15 residues. The V end was cut by 4 bases, the J end by 0 bases, with 7 bases between. The CDR3 protein is CASSSRGSGANVLTF. For the CDR3, the DNA is TGTGCCAGTAGTAGCCGCGGCTCTGGGGCCAACGTCCTGACTTTC.

V usage is TRBV27 and J usage is TRBJ2-5; the D is unclear. Looked up from germline, CDR1 is MNHEY and CDR2 is SMNVEV (reference sequence). The CDR3 runs 13 residues. The V end lost 5 bases, the J end lost 5 bases, and 12 bases lay between the germline ends. As DNA, the CDR3 is TGTGCCAGCAGTCTAAACCTTGGGGAGACCCAGTACTTC. Protein product: CASSLNLGETQYF.

The chain carries TRBV19 and TRBJ2-7, with 14 bases lining up with TRBD2. The CDR3 has 15 amino acids. Germline CDR1 reads LNHDA; CDR2 reads SQIVND (reference sequence). The V gene end was trimmed by 1 base and the J gene end by 7 bases; junction bases not matched to a gene: 3. The CDR3 protein is CASSIGGTSGREQYF. DNA of the CDR3: TGTGCCAGTAGTATAGGAGGGACTAGCGGGAGAGAGCAGTACTTC.

The chain links TRBV18 to TRBJ1-1; D gene uncertain. Trimming took off 3 bases at V and 0 bases at J, with 17 bases between the two ends. Looked up from germline, CDR1 is KGHSH and CDR2 is LQKENI. The CDR3 covers 17 residues. As DNA, the CDR3 is TGTGCCAGCTCACCCAGGCCCGAGCCCCCCCTGAACACTGAAGCTTTCTTT. This encodes CASSPRPEPPLNTEAFF.

The chain uses TRBV6-5 and TRBJ1-3; D might be TRBD1 (6 bases). The CDR3 totals 14 residues. Trimming took off 5 bases at V and 3 bases at J, with 11 bases between the two ends. Germline-derived CDR1 and CDR2 are MNHEY and SVGAGI. The CDR3: CASSQQGHGNTIYF. The CDR3 coding sequence is TGTGCCAGCAGTCAACAGGGACATGGAAACACCATATATTTT.